These T cell receptor beta chains were read from a single sample in a study of read filtering for tumor transcriptome and immune sequencing. TCRdb redid the calling of the reads with MiXCR, one entry per CDR3 protein. Of approximately 58,000 distinct CDR3 sequences detected, roughly an eighth appear once; the ten largest clones hold 16%. Sequenced sample: a population of CD138-negative cells sorted from bone marrow. Receptors were obtained from a donor aged 40 or older with multiple myeloma. The conserved cysteine and the conserved F or W are not part of the CDR3 here. The order of the fields is J gene, V gene, D gene, CDR3 protein. D genes are given only for firm matches.

j_call: TRBJ1-1
v_call: TRBV3-2
d_call: .
cdr3_aa: ASSHRTGGGYTEAF

j_call: TRBJ1-5
v_call: TRBV12-3/TRBV12-4
d_call: .
cdr3_aa: ASSWGGISNQPQH

j_call: TRBJ2-5
v_call: TRBV29-1
d_call: TRBD2
cdr3_aa: SGTLAGQETQY

j_call: TRBJ2-1
v_call: TRBV12-5
d_call: TRBD1
cdr3_aa: ASGFPIPDRSSYNEQF

j_call: TRBJ1-2
v_call: TRBV20-1
d_call: .
cdr3_aa: SASPLKWANYGYT

j_call: TRBJ2-3
v_call: TRBV24-1
d_call: .
cdr3_aa: ATSDPRDTTVDTQY

j_call: TRBJ2-7
v_call: TRBV3-1
d_call: TRBD1
cdr3_aa: ASSRLGQGYEQY

j_call: TRBJ1-1
v_call: TRBV6-5
d_call: TRBD1
cdr3_aa: ASSPDRGGSEAF

j_call: TRBJ2-1
v_call: TRBV3-1
d_call: TRBD2
cdr3_aa: ASSPFSGGVYNEQF

j_call: TRBJ2-1
v_call: TRBV7-2
d_call: TRBD1
cdr3_aa: ASSSKGARVQF

j_call: TRBJ2-5
v_call: TRBV25-1
d_call: TRBD2
cdr3_aa: ASSEAGVETQY

j_call: TRBJ2-5
v_call: TRBV10-3
d_call: TRBD1
cdr3_aa: AINGQGEETQY

j_call: TRBJ2-5
v_call: TRBV20-1
d_call: TRBD2
cdr3_aa: SAPRGTGLAGSETQY

j_call: TRBJ2-3
v_call: TRBV7-2
d_call: .
cdr3_aa: ASSRDFGPPGG

j_call: TRBJ2-7
v_call: TRBV10-1
d_call: TRBD2
cdr3_aa: ASSEAGARSYEQY

j_call: TRBJ2-3
v_call: TRBV9
d_call: TRBD1
cdr3_aa: ASSTPRTGVTDTQY

j_call: TRBJ1-2
v_call: TRBV29-1
d_call: .
cdr3_aa: SVPGQNYGYT

j_call: TRBJ2-7
v_call: TRBV20-1
d_call: .
cdr3_aa: SARGLRLSYEQY

j_call: TRBJ2-1
v_call: TRBV11-2
d_call: TRBD1
cdr3_aa: ASSSGQESSYNEQF

j_call: TRBJ1-5
v_call: TRBV19
d_call: .
cdr3_aa: ASSTDREGQPQH

j_call: TRBJ2-5
v_call: TRBV20-1
d_call: TRBD1
cdr3_aa: SATGQGFGTQY

j_call: TRBJ2-4
v_call: TRBV12-3/TRBV12-4
d_call: .
cdr3_aa: ASSSSGSHAKNIQY

j_call: TRBJ2-5
v_call: TRBV12-3/TRBV12-4
d_call: TRBD2
cdr3_aa: ASSTTSGGKTQY

j_call: TRBJ1-5
v_call: TRBV12-3/TRBV12-4
d_call: .
cdr3_aa: ASSLVPARNNQPQH

j_call: TRBJ1-1
v_call: TRBV7-3
d_call: .
cdr3_aa: ASSLRGIMNTEAF

j_call: TRBJ1-6
v_call: TRBV6-2/TRBV6-3
d_call: TRBD1
cdr3_aa: ASRRSTGGDSPLH

j_call: TRBJ1-4
v_call: TRBV11-2
d_call: .
cdr3_aa: ASSLSQGRLNEKLF

j_call: TRBJ2-5
v_call: TRBV20-1
d_call: .
cdr3_aa: SATGGTGQETQY

j_call: TRBJ2-5
v_call: TRBV7-2
d_call: TRBD2
cdr3_aa: ASSKTSGQETQY

j_call: TRBJ2-5
v_call: TRBV5-5
d_call: .
cdr3_aa: ASSPRATQETQY

j_call: TRBJ2-1
v_call: TRBV3-1
d_call: TRBD2
cdr3_aa: ASSQILAGVNEQF

j_call: TRBJ1-4
v_call: TRBV6-1
d_call: .
cdr3_aa: ASSEAGKAREKLF

j_call: TRBJ1-2
v_call: TRBV29-1
d_call: .
cdr3_aa: SVGSQANYGYT

j_call: TRBJ2-5
v_call: TRBV7-9
d_call: TRBD1
cdr3_aa: ASSSQGGETQY

j_call: TRBJ1-1
v_call: TRBV5-1
d_call: .
cdr3_aa: ASSALPTNTEAF

j_call: TRBJ1-1
v_call: TRBV5-1
d_call: TRBD1
cdr3_aa: ASSFGQDSLNTEAF

j_call: TRBJ1-1
v_call: TRBV6-6
d_call: .
cdr3_aa: ASPERGGTEAF

j_call: TRBJ2-2
v_call: TRBV6-2/TRBV6-3
d_call: TRBD2
cdr3_aa: ASSYVGTSGATGELS

j_call: TRBJ1-1
v_call: TRBV7-6
d_call: .
cdr3_aa: ASSSDQNTEAF

j_call: TRBJ2-5
v_call: TRBV5-4
d_call: TRBD2
cdr3_aa: ASSLVAGEETQY

j_call: TRBJ2-1
v_call: TRBV2
d_call: TRBD2
cdr3_aa: ASSEYLASGRRF

j_call: TRBJ2-7
v_call: TRBV20-1
d_call: .
cdr3_aa: SASAGGGRFDEQY

j_call: TRBJ2-3
v_call: TRBV6-2/TRBV6-3
d_call: .
cdr3_aa: ASSYSPSTSTDTQY

j_call: TRBJ1-6
v_call: TRBV7-9
d_call: .
cdr3_aa: ASSLVAGKSPLH

j_call: TRBJ2-1
v_call: TRBV11-1
d_call: TRBD2
cdr3_aa: ASTEGLAGANSYNEQF

j_call: TRBJ1-5
v_call: TRBV6-1
d_call: .
cdr3_aa: ASAAHQPQH

j_call: TRBJ1-1
v_call: TRBV29-1
d_call: .
cdr3_aa: SVAYTLLEAF

j_call: TRBJ2-1
v_call: TRBV7-6
d_call: TRBD2
cdr3_aa: ASSFQGRRGGHNEQF